This T cell receptor beta chain is drawn from a study of PD-1 blockade in classical Hodgkin lymphoma. General observations from the study: When set against healthy donors, newly diagnosed patients were reported to show lower baseline TCR diversity.

Some clones are missing from TCRdb's copy, which holds only in-frame ones; the method was immunoSEQ multiplex PCR. The sample consists of roughly 62,000 clones, about nine tenths of them appearing once. With regard to this clone: Its antigen is not identified.

Following autologous stem cell transplantation, relapse occurred in every patient, and exposure to brentuximab vedotin varied. Complete response, partial response or progressive disease were the best responses. The CDR3 sequence is 11 residues long. Trimming took off 5 bases at V and 8 bases at J, with 9 bases between the two ends. Germline V gene sequence: CDR1 MNHEY, CDR2 SMNVEV (reference sequence). The rearrangement links TRBV27 to TRBJ1-1, with D hard to call. The receptor comes from a human donor with classical Hodgkin lymphoma. This specimen consisted of peripheral blood mononuclear cells (PBMCs), obtained at baseline. CDR3 sequence: CASSNGPEAFF. The CDR3 DNA follows: TGTGCCAGCAGTAATGGACCGGAAGCTTTCTTT.